The 2 T cell receptor beta chains below come from one sample, sequenced in a study of Graves' ophthalmopathy and Graves' hyperthyroidism. Amplifying from RNA transcripts, the study obtained TCR beta CDR3 regions. The library came from an HTBI-primed first-round RT-PCR and a second-round multiplex PCR. MiXCR, run by TCRdb on the multiplex PCR reads, gives a single entry per CDR3 protein. This table holds approximately 150,000 distinct CDR3 sequences, 35% to 50% found once. The sequenced sample was peripheral blood. Every receptor here comes from a man aged 30-40 years with Graves' ophthalmopathy.

This clonotype was detected ten times or more. The V call is TRBV6-5, the J call TRBJ1-6, with D hard to call. The CDR3 covers 18 residues. V was trimmed by 0 bases and J by 0 bases, leaving 12 bases between them. From germline, CDR1 is MNHEY and CDR2 SVGAGI. CDR3 sequence reads: CASSYSNVGSSYNSPLHF. CDR3 DNA: TGTGCCAGCAGTTACTCGAACGTCGGGTCCTCCTATAATTCACCCCTCCACTTT.

The chain is built from TRBV12-3 or TRBV12-4 and TRBJ2-7; tentative D call: TRBD2 (6 bases). The V gene lost 6 bases and the J gene lost 7 bases, with 10 bases spanning the gap. This CDR3 comprises 11 residues. In DNA form, the CDR3 reads TGTGCCAGCAGCTTTGGGAGGGAGCAGTACTTC. Translation: CASSFGREQYF.